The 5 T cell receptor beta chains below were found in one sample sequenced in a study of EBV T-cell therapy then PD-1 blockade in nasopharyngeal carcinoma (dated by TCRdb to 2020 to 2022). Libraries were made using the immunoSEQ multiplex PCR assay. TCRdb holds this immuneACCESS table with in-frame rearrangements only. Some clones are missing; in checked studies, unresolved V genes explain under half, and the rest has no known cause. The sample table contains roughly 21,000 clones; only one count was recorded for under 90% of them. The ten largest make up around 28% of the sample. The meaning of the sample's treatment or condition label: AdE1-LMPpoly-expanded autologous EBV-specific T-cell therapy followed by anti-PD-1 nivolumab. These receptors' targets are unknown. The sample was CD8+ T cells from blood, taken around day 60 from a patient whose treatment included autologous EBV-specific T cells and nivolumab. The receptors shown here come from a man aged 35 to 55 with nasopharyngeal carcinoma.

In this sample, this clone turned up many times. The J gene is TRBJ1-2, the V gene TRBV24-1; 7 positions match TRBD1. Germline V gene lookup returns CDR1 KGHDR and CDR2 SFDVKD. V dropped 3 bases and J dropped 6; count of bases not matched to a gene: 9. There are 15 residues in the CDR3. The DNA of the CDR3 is TGTGCCACCAGTGATCTAAGTACAGGGGTTGATGGCTACACCTTC. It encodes CATSDLSTGVDGYTF.

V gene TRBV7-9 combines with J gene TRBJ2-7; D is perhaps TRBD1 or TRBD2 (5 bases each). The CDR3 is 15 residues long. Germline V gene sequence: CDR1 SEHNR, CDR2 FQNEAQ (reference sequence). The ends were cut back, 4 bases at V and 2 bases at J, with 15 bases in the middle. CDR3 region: CASSWGSSGPYEQYF. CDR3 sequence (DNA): TGTGCCAGCAGCTGGGGGTCTTCCGGCCCCTACGAGCAGTACTTC.

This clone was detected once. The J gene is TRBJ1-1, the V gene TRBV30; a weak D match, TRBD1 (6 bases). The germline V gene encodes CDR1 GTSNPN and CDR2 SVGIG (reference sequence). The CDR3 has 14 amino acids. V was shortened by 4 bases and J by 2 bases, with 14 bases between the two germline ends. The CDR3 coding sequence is TGTGCCTGGATGTGGGGGACAACTAACACTGAAGCTTTCTTT. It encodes CAWMWGTTNTEAFF.

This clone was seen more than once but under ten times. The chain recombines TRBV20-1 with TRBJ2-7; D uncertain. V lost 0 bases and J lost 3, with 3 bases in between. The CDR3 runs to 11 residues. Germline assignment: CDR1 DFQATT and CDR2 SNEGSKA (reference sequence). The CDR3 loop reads CSAREDYEQYF. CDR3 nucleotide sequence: TGCAGTGCTAGAGAGGACTACGAGCAGTACTTC.

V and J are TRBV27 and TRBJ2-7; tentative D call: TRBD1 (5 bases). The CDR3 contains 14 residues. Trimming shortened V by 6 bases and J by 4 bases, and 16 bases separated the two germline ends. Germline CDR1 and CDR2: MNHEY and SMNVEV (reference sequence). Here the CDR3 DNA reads TGTGCCAGCAGACCGGACAAGGGTCTATACGAGCAGTACTTC. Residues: CASRPDKGLYEQYF.